The 15 T cell receptor beta chains below come from one sample, sequenced in a study of identical twins. TCRdb ran MiXCR on the 5' RACE reads and lists one entry per CDR3 protein. The repertoire holds about 240,000 distinct CDR3 sequences, with roughly an eighth as singletons. The same specimen was also included in a second study, on yellow fever vaccine responses in identical twins.

Sequenced sample: memory (CD45RO+) T cells sorted from blood. The receptors derive from a woman aged 18-29 years in good health.

This clonotype occurred many times. For the CDR3, the DNA is TGTGCCAGCAGCGTAGAGGGAGGTCGAAGCACAGATACGCAGTATTTT. Amino acids: CASSVEGGRSTDTQYF. The gene calls are TRBV9 and TRBJ2-3, with a tentative D call TRBD2 (6 bases). This CDR3 has 16 amino acids. The V gene lost 0 bases and the J gene lost 0 bases, with 11 bases spanning the gap. The germline V gene has CDR1 SGDLS and CDR2 YYNGEE.

This sequence joins TRBV5-1 and TRBJ2-2; D is unclear. Germline CDR1 is SGHRS and CDR2 is YFSETQ. The CDR3 covers 14 residues. With 2 bases removed from V and 1 base from J, the gap between germline ends came to 6 bases. The CDR3: CASSFGRNTGELFF. CDR3 DNA sequence: TGCGCCAGCAGCTTCGGACGGAACACCGGGGAGCTGTTTTTT.

The gene calls are TRBV3-1 and TRBJ2-5, with D uncertain. Trimming stripped 7 bases from V and 5 bases from J, with 8 bases between. There are 11 residues in the CDR3. Germline V gene data show CDR1 as LGHDT and CDR2 as YNNKEL (reference sequence). CDR3 coding DNA: TGTGCCAGCAAGAAAATTGAGACCCAGTACTTC. Protein product: CASKKIETQYF.

This clonotype was counted between two and nine times. This sequence joins TRBV5-1 and TRBJ1-6, with D unclear. With 0 bases removed from V and 0 bases from J, the gap between germline ends came to 7 bases. The CDR3 loop spans 16 amino acids. Germline CDR1 reads SGHRS; CDR2 reads YFSETQ. CDR3 DNA sequence: TGCGCCAGCAGCTTGGCGGGAAGCTCCTATAATTCACCCCTCCACTTT. Protein: CASSLAGSSYNSPLHF.

J is TRBJ2-3 and V is TRBV11-1, with 8 bases that match TRBD2. From germline, CDR1 is SGHAT and CDR2 FQDESV (reference sequence). The CDR3 loop spans 17 amino acids. The V segment lost 1 base and the J segment 3 bases; nucleotides outside the gene matches: 9. The CDR3 DNA follows: TGTGCCAGCAGCTTAGGACGGGGGGGCCAACAAACAGATACGCAGTATTTT. Amino acid sequence: CASSLGRGGQQTDTQYF.

The chain is built from TRBV29-1 and TRBJ1-1, with D perhaps TRBD1 (5 bases). With 6 bases removed from V and 4 bases from J, the gap between germline ends came to 12 bases. CDR1 and CDR2 from the germline V gene are SQVTM and ANQGSEA. CDR3 size: 12 residues. The CDR3 DNA reads as TGCAGCGTCGACCACGGGGGCACTGAAGCTTTCTTT. Translating gives CSVDHGGTEAFF.

This clonotype was detected ten times or more. The rearrangement joins TRBV20-1 to TRBJ1-6; 8 positions match TRBD1. The germline CDR1 and CDR2 sequences are DFQATT and SNEGSKA (reference sequence). The CDR3 covers 13 residues. V dropped 4 bases and J dropped 6; count of bases not matched to a gene: 2. The CDR3 DNA is TGCAGTGCTACCGGACAGGGTAATTCACCCCTCCACTTT. Residues: CSATGQGNSPLHF.

J is TRBJ1-1 and V is TRBV21-1; the table's D call TRBD1 went unverified against the DNA. TRBV21-1 counts as a pseudogene. The length of the CDR3 is 15 residues. The CDR3: CASSKSRGANTEAFF. The CDR3 region has the DNA TGTGCCAGCAGCAAATCGCGGGGCGCGAACACTGAAGCTTTCTTT.

The rearrangement links TRBV5-4 to TRBJ2-3; 7 nucleotides line up with TRBD2. CDR3 size: 15 residues. V was pared by 4 bases and J by 3 bases, with 8 bases of the junction left unmatched. In germline, CDR1 is SGHNT, CDR2 YYREEE (reference sequence). CDR3 in amino acids: CASSPEPRETDTQYF. The DNA for the CDR3 is TGTGCCAGCAGCCCGGAGCCGCGGGAGACAGATACGCAGTATTTT.

This clonotype was observed a handful of times. The V gene is TRBV7-3, the J gene TRBJ2-3; D not resolved. Germline lookup yields CDR1 SGHTA and CDR2 FQGTGA. The CDR3 has 13 amino acids. V lost 4 bases and J 8 bases, leaving 13 bases between the germline ends. The CDR3 sequence is CASSSISSGTQYF. The DNA of the CDR3 is TGTGCCAGCAGCTCCATCAGCTCCGGTACGCAGTATTTT.

This clonotype has just a few counts. The V call is TRBV10-3, the J call TRBJ2-3, with a possible D match to TRBD2 (5 bases). Between the trimmed V and J ends, which lost 4 bases and 2 bases, there was a span of 10 bases. This CDR3 contains 14 residues. In germline, CDR1 is ENHRY, CDR2 SYGVKD. The CDR3 DNA sequence: TGTGCCATCAGTGCCGGGATAATCACAGATACGCAGTATTTT. This translates into CAISAGIITDTQYF.

This clonotype was picked up many times. V and J are TRBV11-2 and TRBJ2-7; TRBD2 aligns across 13 bases. V was clipped by 3 bases and J by 0 bases; unmatched bases: 5. The length of the CDR3 is 17 residues. Germline-derived CDR1 and CDR2 are SGHAT and FQNNGV. DNA of the CDR3: TGTGCCAGCAGCTTGGGACTAGCGGGATATGACTCCTACGAGCAGTACTTC. Translated, it gives CASSLGLAGYDSYEQYF.

The sample holds a few counts of this clonotype. The V and J genes are TRBV3-1 and TRBJ2-4, with a weak D call TRBD2 (6 bases). Per germline, CDR1 LGHDT and CDR2 YNNKEL (reference sequence). Between the trimmed V and J ends, which lost 3 bases and 3 bases, there was a span of 18 bases. This CDR3 has 17 amino acids. This CDR3 reads CASSHEGKAGSKNIQYF. CDR3 sequence (DNA): TGTGCCAGCAGCCACGAAGGGAAGGCGGGGAGCAAAAACATTCAGTACTTC.

This clonotype was seen at least ten times. V is TRBV3-1 and J is TRBJ2-5, with unresolved D. The CDR3 covers 13 residues. Trimming stripped 4 bases from V and 4 bases from J, with 10 bases between. Germline-derived CDR1 and CDR2 are LGHDT and YNNKEL (reference sequence). The CDR3 reads CASSPVWGETQYF. In DNA, the CDR3 is TGTGCCAGCAGCCCGGTTTGGGGAGAGACCCAGTACTTC.

This clonotype has more than one count but fewer than ten. This rearrangement joins TRBV20-1 to TRBJ2-7, with TRBD2 identical over 7 bases. The CDR3 runs to 13 residues. Trimming removed 5 bases from V and 3 bases from J; junction bases left unmatched: 7. Germline-derived CDR1 and CDR2 are DFQATT and SNEGSKA (reference sequence). The CDR3 DNA follows: TGCAGTGCTCAACCGACTAGCAGCTACGAGCAGTACTTC. Amino acid sequence: CSAQPTSSYEQYF.